These T cell receptor beta chains were read from a single sample in a study of OX40 agonist ivuxolimab in advanced cancers. The assay was immunoSEQ multiplex PCR, and TCRdb's table has in-frame clones only and misses some. Of 100,000 to 150,000 clones detected, approximately 90% appear once; the ten largest clones hold 0.81%. The sequencing used CD4+ or CD8+ T cells sorted from blood, collected in a trial of the OX40 agonist ivuxolimab. Receptors were obtained from an adult with an advanced solid tumor such as melanoma, head and neck, liver or kidney cancer. Each CDR3 is given with its conserved first and last residue. The order of the fields is CDR3 length, clone size, J gene, V gene, D gene, CDR3 DNA, CDR3 protein. A D gene is named only where the DNA matches it firmly. Clone size is given for some rows only: seen once, a few or many times, or a class if the clone is expanded.

cdr3_length: 16; clone_size: NA; j_call: TRBJ1-2; v_call: TRBV19; d_call: TRBD1; cdr3_nt: TGTGCCAGTAGCCCGGGACAGGGGGTACCTTCCTATGGCTACACCTTC; cdr3_aa: CASSPGQGVPSYGYTF
cdr3_length: 13; clone_size: NA; j_call: TRBJ1-1; v_call: TRBV6-1; d_call: TRBD1; cdr3_nt: TGTGCCAGCACCCGACAGGGGACCACTGAAGCTTTCTTT; cdr3_aa: CASTRQGTTEAFF
cdr3_length: 14; clone_size: NA; j_call: TRBJ2-5; v_call: TRBV28; d_call: NA; cdr3_nt: TGTGCCAGCAGTCTACCAAGTTCTCCGGGACACGGTTACTTC; cdr3_aa: CASSLPSSPGHGYF
cdr3_length: 11; clone_size: NA; j_call: TRBJ2-5; v_call: TRBV5-4; d_call: NA; cdr3_nt: TGTGCCAGCAGCTCTTCGGAGACCCAGTACTTC; cdr3_aa: CASSSSETQYF
cdr3_length: 16; clone_size: NA; j_call: TRBJ2-1; v_call: TRBV5-4; d_call: TRBD2; cdr3_nt: TGTGCCAGCAGCTTCAAGCGGGAGGCCACCTACAATGAGCAGTTCTTC; cdr3_aa: CASSFKREATYNEQFF
cdr3_length: 16; clone_size: once; j_call: TRBJ2-7; v_call: TRBV7-2; d_call: NA; cdr3_nt: TGTGCCAGCAGCTTAACCGCGATCGGCGTCCCCTACGAGCAGTACTTC; cdr3_aa: CASSLTAIGVPYEQYF
cdr3_length: 16; clone_size: NA; j_call: TRBJ2-4; v_call: TRBV30; d_call: NA; cdr3_nt: TGTGCCTGGAGTGTACTGGGTGACAGGCGAGGGAGCATTCAGTACTTC; cdr3_aa: CAWSVLGDRRGSIQYF
cdr3_length: 16; clone_size: NA; j_call: TRBJ2-7; v_call: TRBV5-4; d_call: NA; cdr3_nt: TGTGCCAGCAGCAGCAAACTGGGGCAGGCGATCTACGAGCAGTACTTC; cdr3_aa: CASSSKLGQAIYEQYF
cdr3_length: 15; clone_size: NA; j_call: TRBJ2-1; v_call: TRBV27; d_call: NA; cdr3_nt: TGTGCCAGCAGTTTTGGCAAGACCCCCTACAATGAGCAGTTCTTC; cdr3_aa: CASSFGKTPYNEQFF
cdr3_length: 16; clone_size: NA; j_call: TRBJ2-7; v_call: TRBV7-6; d_call: TRBD1; cdr3_nt: TGTGCCAGCAGCTCGCACCAGAGGGACAGTTCGGGCGAGCAGTACTTC; cdr3_aa: CASSSHQRDSSGEQYF
cdr3_length: 14; clone_size: NA; j_call: TRBJ2-1; v_call: TRBV18; d_call: TRBD2; cdr3_nt: TGTGCCAGCTCACCACCGAGCGGGAGCAATGAGCAGTTCTTC; cdr3_aa: CASSPPSGSNEQFF
cdr3_length: 16; clone_size: NA; j_call: TRBJ1-3; v_call: TRBV5-1; d_call: NA; cdr3_nt: TGCGCCAGCAGCTTGGCCCCCTTCGACTCTGGAAACACCATATATTTT; cdr3_aa: CASSLAPFDSGNTIYF
cdr3_length: 15; clone_size: NA; j_call: TRBJ2-2; v_call: TRBV11-3; d_call: NA; cdr3_nt: TGTGCCAGCACCAAGGGGGGTTCGAACACCGGGGAGCTGTTTTTT; cdr3_aa: CASTKGGSNTGELFF
cdr3_length: 16; clone_size: NA; j_call: TRBJ2-1; v_call: TRBV28; d_call: TRBD2; cdr3_nt: TGTGCCAGCAGCTCCCGCGGGAGGAGCCCCTACAATGAGCAGTTCTTC; cdr3_aa: CASSSRGRSPYNEQFF
cdr3_length: 15; clone_size: NA; j_call: TRBJ2-2; v_call: TRBV13; d_call: NA; cdr3_nt: TGTGCCAGCAGCTTATCCCTTGTAGAAACCGGGGAGCTGTTTTTT; cdr3_aa: CASSLSLVETGELFF
cdr3_length: 13; clone_size: NA; j_call: TRBJ1-1; v_call: TRBV30; d_call: NA; cdr3_nt: TGTGCCTGGAGTGTAGGGGGGGACACTGAAGCTTTCTTT; cdr3_aa: CAWSVGGDTEAFF
cdr3_length: 14; clone_size: NA; j_call: TRBJ2-5; v_call: TRBV6-1; d_call: NA; cdr3_nt: TGTGCCAGCAGTGAGTCTCGAGGGTGGGAGACCCAGTACTTC; cdr3_aa: CASSESRGWETQYF
cdr3_length: 15; clone_size: NA; j_call: TRBJ2-2; v_call: TRBV27; d_call: TRBD2; cdr3_nt: TGTGCCAGCAGTTTTCTAGCGGGAGTTCCCGGGGAGCTGTTTTTT; cdr3_aa: CASSFLAGVPGELFF